This is a list of T cell receptor beta chains from one sample in a study of breast tumors, draining lymph nodes, adjacent tissues. TCRdb re-derived calls from the multiplex PCR reads in MiXCR, one entry per CDR3 protein. The sample carries about 200,000 distinct CDR3 sequences, roughly 29% recorded once. Specimen: axillary lymph node tissue. The receptors were sampled from a female donor with breast cancer. Some clones in this sample may be carry-over from other donors' samples. Both conserved end residues are part of each CDR3. Each record gives: J gene, clone size, V gene, D gene, CDR3 DNA, CDR3 protein. The D gene is left open where the match is weak. For some rows the clone size is stated as once, few or many, or as a class when expanded; others skip it.

J gene: TRBJ2-1; clone size: .; V gene: TRBV7-8; D gene: TRBD2; CDR3 DNA: TGTGCCAGCAGTGCAACGGGAGGGCCCTACAATGAGCAGTTCTTC; CDR3 protein: CASSATGGPYNEQFF
J gene: TRBJ2-3; clone size: many; V gene: TRBV5-1; D gene: TRBD2; CDR3 DNA: TGCGCCAGCAGCTTGGGACTAGCGGGAGGGCCCTCAGAAGATACGCAGTATTTT; CDR3 protein: CASSLGLAGGPSEDTQYF
J gene: TRBJ2-1; clone size: many; V gene: TRBV19; D gene: TRBD2; CDR3 DNA: TGTGCCAGTAGTATCAGCGGGGGGGCTAGAAGAAATGAGCAGTTCTTC; CDR3 protein: CASSISGGARRNEQFF
J gene: TRBJ2-3; clone size: few; V gene: TRBV19; D gene: .; CDR3 DNA: TGTGCCGGCCTGGGGGGGGGGCGTACAGATACGCAGTATTTT; CDR3 protein: CAGLGGGRTDTQYF
J gene: TRBJ2-7; clone size: many; V gene: TRBV4-1; D gene: .; CDR3 DNA: TGCGCCAGCAGCCAAGGTCAGGGCGGGGTTTACGAGCAGTACTTC; CDR3 protein: CASSQGQGGVYEQYF
J gene: TRBJ1-4; clone size: once; V gene: TRBV19; D gene: .; CDR3 DNA: TGTGCCAGTTCCTTAGCGGGGGCTAATTTT; CDR3 protein: CASSLAGANF
J gene: TRBJ2-2; clone size: .; V gene: TRBV18; D gene: .; CDR3 DNA: TGTGCCAGCTCACCCCTTTTCAGTAGGAACACCGGGGAGCTGTTTTTT; CDR3 protein: CASSPLFSRNTGELFF
J gene: TRBJ1-6; clone size: .; V gene: TRBV7-9; D gene: TRBD1; CDR3 DNA: TGTGCCAGCAGCCGACAGGGAGGGAACTCTAATTCATCCCCCCACTTT; CDR3 protein: CASSRQGGNSNSSPHF
J gene: TRBJ2-1; clone size: .; V gene: TRBV4-1; D gene: TRBD2; CDR3 DNA: TGCGCCAGCAGCGAACGGGGGGGCGGCAATCAGCAGTTCTTC; CDR3 protein: CASSERGGGNQQFF
J gene: TRBJ2-2; clone size: .; V gene: TRBV12-3/TRBV12-4; D gene: TRBD2; CDR3 DNA: TGTGCCAGCAGTTTTCAGTCGGGGGGGACCGGGGAGCTGTTTTTT; CDR3 protein: CASSFQSGGTGELFF
J gene: TRBJ1-3; clone size: .; V gene: TRBV6-5; D gene: TRBD1; CDR3 DNA: TGTGCCAGCAGAGAAGGGACAGGGTCTTCTGGAAACACCATATATTTT; CDR3 protein: CASREGTGSSGNTIYF
J gene: TRBJ2-2; clone size: .; V gene: TRBV12-3/TRBV12-4; D gene: .; CDR3 DNA: TGTGCCAGCAGTCTGAGGGGTACAAGCACCGGGGAGCTGTTTTTT; CDR3 protein: CASSLRGTSTGELFF
J gene: TRBJ2-3; clone size: many; V gene: TRBV7-2; D gene: TRBD1; CDR3 DNA: TGTGCCAGCAGCTTAGGGGGACAGGGTAACACAGATACGCAGTATTTT; CDR3 protein: CASSLGGQGNTDTQYF
J gene: TRBJ2-6; clone size: .; V gene: TRBV5-1; D gene: .; CDR3 DNA: TGCGCCAGCAGCATGGGGGCTGGGGCCAACGTCCTGACTTTC; CDR3 protein: CASSMGAGANVLTF
J gene: TRBJ2-5; clone size: .; V gene: TRBV28; D gene: TRBD1; CDR3 DNA: TGTGCCAGCAGGGACAGGGCAACGGTAGAGACCCAGTACTTC; CDR3 protein: CASRDRATVETQYF
J gene: TRBJ2-2; clone size: few; V gene: TRBV6-5; D gene: .; CDR3 DNA: TGTGCCAGCAGTTACAGGTCGAATATGGGGCCCGGGGAGCTGTTTTTT; CDR3 protein: CASSYRSNMGPGELFF
J gene: TRBJ1-5; clone size: many; V gene: TRBV20-1; D gene: TRBD1; CDR3 DNA: TGCAGTGCTATTGGACAGGGGGGTCAGCCCCAGCATTTT; CDR3 protein: CSAIGQGGQPQHF
J gene: TRBJ2-1; clone size: few; V gene: TRBV18; D gene: .; CDR3 DNA: TGTGCCAGCTCACGAGAGGACAGATACAATGAGCAGTTCTTC; CDR3 protein: CASSREDRYNEQFF
J gene: TRBJ2-3; clone size: many; V gene: TRBV7-8; D gene: .; CDR3 DNA: TGTGCCAGCAGCGCGACTAGAGGGGGAGATACGCAGTATTTT; CDR3 protein: CASSATRGGDTQYF
J gene: TRBJ2-1; clone size: many; V gene: TRBV20-1; D gene: .; CDR3 DNA: TGCAGTGCTTTGGACGCCTCTTACAATGAGCAGTTCTTC; CDR3 protein: CSALDASYNEQFF
J gene: TRBJ1-2; clone size: few; V gene: TRBV5-4; D gene: TRBD1; CDR3 DNA: TGTGCCAGCAGCTCGGGACAGGGGTGGGGAGCTAACTATGGCTACACCTTC; CDR3 protein: CASSSGQGWGANYGYTF
J gene: TRBJ1-1; clone size: .; V gene: TRBV18; D gene: TRBD1; CDR3 DNA: TGTGCCAGCTCACCTCGACAGGGCATGAACACTGAAGCTTTCTTT; CDR3 protein: CASSPRQGMNTEAFF
J gene: TRBJ2-6; clone size: many; V gene: TRBV20-1; D gene: .; CDR3 DNA: TGCAGTGCTAGAGTCCCTGGGGCCAACGTCCTGACTTTC; CDR3 protein: CSARVPGANVLTF
J gene: TRBJ2-7; clone size: many; V gene: TRBV19; D gene: TRBD2; CDR3 DNA: TGTGCCAGTAGTTCACTAGCGGGAGGCGACACTTCCTACGAGCAGTACTTC; CDR3 protein: CASSSLAGGDTSYEQYF
J gene: TRBJ2-6; clone size: once; V gene: TRBV9; D gene: .; CDR3 DNA: TGTGCTAGCAGCGTTGACAGCTCTGAGGCCAACGTCCTGACTTTC; CDR3 protein: CASSVDSSEANVLTF
J gene: TRBJ2-5; clone size: many; V gene: TRBV20-1; D gene: TRBD2; CDR3 DNA: TGCAGTGCTAGCGGCCTTAGGAAGCGGGACCCCCAGGTCGTGGAGACCCAGTACTTC; CDR3 protein: CSASGLRKRDPQVVETQYF
J gene: TRBJ1-2; clone size: .; V gene: TRBV29-1; D gene: .; CDR3 DNA: TGCAGCCAAGTTTTCAGGGTCTATGGCAACTATGGCTACACCTTC; CDR3 protein: CSQVFRVYGNYGYTF
J gene: TRBJ2-5; clone size: many; V gene: TRBV9; D gene: .; CDR3 DNA: TGTGCCAGCAGCCCATTGTGGGGCCCCGGGGAGACCCAGTACTTC; CDR3 protein: CASSPLWGPGETQYF
J gene: TRBJ2-4; clone size: few; V gene: TRBV20-1; D gene: .; CDR3 DNA: TGCAGTGCTAGAGAGGCCGCGCGGACTACAGTCATTCAGTACTTC; CDR3 protein: CSAREAARTTVIQYF
J gene: TRBJ1-6; clone size: many; V gene: TRBV5-1; D gene: TRBD1; CDR3 DNA: TGCGCCAGCAGTTCCGCGGGGGGGGGACAGGGACGCTCACCCCTCCACTTT; CDR3 protein: CASSSAGGGQGRSPLHF
J gene: TRBJ1-2; clone size: many; V gene: TRBV5-4; D gene: TRBD1; CDR3 DNA: TGTGCCAGCAGCCCAGGGGGCCAAGACTATGGCTACACCTTC; CDR3 protein: CASSPGGQDYGYTF
J gene: TRBJ2-3; clone size: many; V gene: TRBV9; D gene: TRBD2; CDR3 DNA: TGTGCCAGCAGCCCCACGGGGGGGCGGATTAGAGATACGCAGTATTTT; CDR3 protein: CASSPTGGRIRDTQYF
J gene: TRBJ1-5; clone size: many; V gene: TRBV20-1; D gene: .; CDR3 DNA: TGCAGTGCTAGACAGGATAGCAATCAGCCCCAGCATTTT; CDR3 protein: CSARQDSNQPQHF
J gene: TRBJ2-5; clone size: .; V gene: TRBV7-3; D gene: TRBD2; CDR3 DNA: TGTGCCAGCAGCTGGGACCCTGGACTAGCGGGGATCGAACAGACCCAGTACTTC; CDR3 protein: CASSWDPGLAGIEQTQYF
J gene: TRBJ2-3; clone size: many; V gene: TRBV5-6; D gene: .; CDR3 DNA: TGTGCCAGCAGTTCGGGACTTTTGGCAGATACGCAGTATTTT; CDR3 protein: CASSSGLLADTQYF
J gene: TRBJ2-7; clone size: few; V gene: TRBV6-6; D gene: TRBD1; CDR3 DNA: TGTGCCAGCAGGCCCCAAGCAGGGGGCGGGTACGAGCAGTACTTC; CDR3 protein: CASRPQAGGGYEQYF
J gene: TRBJ1-6; clone size: many; V gene: TRBV6-6; D gene: TRBD1; CDR3 DNA: TGTGCCAGCAGCACAGCAGACAGGGGGCTCAACAATTCACCCCTCCACTTT; CDR3 protein: CASSTADRGLNNSPLHF
J gene: TRBJ2-1; clone size: .; V gene: TRBV7-8; D gene: .; CDR3 DNA: TGTGCCAGCAGCCCTAGTACTAGCAATCAGCAGTTCTTC; CDR3 protein: CASSPSTSNQQFF
J gene: TRBJ2-7; clone size: .; V gene: TRBV6-1; D gene: TRBD2; CDR3 DNA: TGTGCCAGCACTAGCGGGAGGGCATCTAGCTACGAGCAGTACTTC; CDR3 protein: CASTSGRASSYEQYF
J gene: TRBJ1-6; clone size: few; V gene: TRBV7-5; D gene: .; CDR3 DNA: .; CDR3 protein: CISVPEMSQGADSPLHF
J gene: TRBJ2-7; clone size: many; V gene: TRBV9; D gene: TRBD1; CDR3 DNA: TGTGCCAGCAGCGCGACAGGGTCCTACGAGCAGTACTTC; CDR3 protein: CASSATGSYEQYF
J gene: TRBJ2-5; clone size: .; V gene: TRBV2; D gene: TRBD2; CDR3 DNA: TGTGCCAGCAGTGTAGGAAAACCTAGCGGGGGACAACAAGAGACCCAGTACTTC; CDR3 protein: CASSVGKPSGGQQETQYF
J gene: TRBJ1-5; clone size: .; V gene: TRBV5-6; D gene: .; CDR3 DNA: TGTGCCAGCAGCTTGGGGGGGCCCTCTAGTCAGCCCCAGCATTTT; CDR3 protein: CASSLGGPSSQPQHF
J gene: TRBJ2-2; clone size: many; V gene: TRBV30; D gene: TRBD2; CDR3 DNA: TGTGCCTGGATTTTGACTAGCGGGGGCGGGGAGCTGTTTTTT; CDR3 protein: CAWILTSGGGELFF
J gene: TRBJ2-1; clone size: .; V gene: TRBV24-1; D gene: TRBD1; CDR3 DNA: TGTGCCACCAGTACCTACAGGGGGCCGAGACAACCGCAGTTCTTC; CDR3 protein: CATSTYRGPRQPQFF
J gene: TRBJ2-1; clone size: .; V gene: TRBV6-5; D gene: TRBD1; CDR3 DNA: TGTGCCGGCAGTTACTACTCAGGGGGCGATGAGCAGTTCTTC; CDR3 protein: CAGSYYSGGDEQFF
J gene: TRBJ2-3; clone size: many; V gene: TRBV7-3; D gene: .; CDR3 DNA: TGTGCCAGCAGCTTAGGGCTAGGAGGGGCAGATACGCAGTATTTT; CDR3 protein: CASSLGLGGADTQYF
J gene: TRBJ2-7; clone size: many; V gene: TRBV28; D gene: .; CDR3 DNA: TGTGCCAGCAATACCGGGTCCTACGAGCAGTACTTC; CDR3 protein: CASNTGSYEQYF
J gene: TRBJ2-7; clone size: .; V gene: TRBV20-1; D gene: .; CDR3 DNA: TGCAGTGCTAGTAGGGACATCTACGAGCAGTACTTC; CDR3 protein: CSASRDIYEQYF
J gene: TRBJ2-2; clone size: many; V gene: TRBV29-1; D gene: .; CDR3 DNA: TGCAGCGTTCTCCGCAGCACCGGGGAGCTGTTTTTT; CDR3 protein: CSVLRSTGELFF
J gene: TRBJ2-7; clone size: many; V gene: TRBV30; D gene: .; CDR3 DNA: TGTGCCTGGAGTGTAGGCAGGGGTTACGAGCAGTACTTC; CDR3 protein: CAWSVGRGYEQYF
J gene: TRBJ2-1; clone size: many; V gene: TRBV28; D gene: .; CDR3 DNA: TGTGCCAGCAGGGGGGGGGGACAAAGCTCCTACAATGAGCAGTTCTTC; CDR3 protein: CASRGGGQSSYNEQFF
J gene: TRBJ1-6; clone size: many; V gene: TRBV6-5; D gene: TRBD1; CDR3 DNA: TGTGCCAGCAGTTGGGACAGAAATTCACCCCTCCACTTT; CDR3 protein: CASSWDRNSPLHF
J gene: TRBJ2-7; clone size: many; V gene: TRBV7-9; D gene: TRBD1; CDR3 DNA: TGTGCCAGCAGCTCGGGGACAGGGGTAAACTACGAGCAGTACTTC; CDR3 protein: CASSSGTGVNYEQYF
J gene: TRBJ2-1; clone size: many; V gene: TRBV29-1; D gene: TRBD2; CDR3 DNA: TGCAGCGTTGTACGGGGGGGTTCCTACAATGAGCAGTTCTTC; CDR3 protein: CSVVRGGSYNEQFF
J gene: TRBJ2-6; clone size: many; V gene: TRBV19; D gene: TRBD1; CDR3 DNA: TGTGCCAGTAGTCCGCCGACAGGGAGCTCTGGGGCCAACGTCCTGACTTTC; CDR3 protein: CASSPPTGSSGANVLTF
J gene: TRBJ2-1; clone size: many; V gene: TRBV7-2; D gene: TRBD1; CDR3 DNA: TGTGCCAGCAGCTTACAAACCGGGACAGGGACCTCCTACAATGAGCAGTTCTTC; CDR3 protein: CASSLQTGTGTSYNEQFF
J gene: TRBJ2-5; clone size: .; V gene: TRBV30; D gene: TRBD2; CDR3 DNA: TGTGCCTGGAGTGTCGGGGGGGGGGAGACCCAGTACTTC; CDR3 protein: CAWSVGGGETQYF
J gene: TRBJ2-1; clone size: many; V gene: TRBV14; D gene: TRBD2; CDR3 DNA: TGTGCCAGCAGCCAAGATCTCCTAGCGGGGTACAATGAGCAGTTCTTC; CDR3 protein: CASSQDLLAGYNEQFF
J gene: TRBJ2-2; clone size: many; V gene: TRBV7-8; D gene: .; CDR3 DNA: TGTGCCAGCAGCTTGAACAGGACCACGAACACCGGGGAGCTGTTTTTT; CDR3 protein: CASSLNRTTNTGELFF